A single sample is the source of the 5 T cell receptor beta chains below, sequenced in a study of T-cell reconstitution after alpha-beta-depleted transplantation in children. Unique molecular identifiers were built into the TCRbeta library. TCRdb called the PCR reads again in MiXCR, with one record for every CDR3 protein. The sample consists of approximately 490,000 distinct CDR3 sequences, roughly a tenth of them appearing once. This specimen was PBMCs, taken before TCRalphabeta/CD19-depleted stem cell transplant. These receptors were taken from a child aged 2 to 9 with inherited bone marrow failure, due to receive a stem cell transplant.

This clonotype has ten or more counts. The V call is TRBV20-1, the J call TRBJ2-2; D not certain. Germline V lookup: CDR1 DFQATT, CDR2 SNEGSKA (reference sequence). CDR3 length equals 11 residues. V dropped 3 bases and J dropped 8 bases, with 7 bases sitting between them. CDR3 in amino acids: CSASEEGELFF. The CDR3 coding sequence is TGCAGTGCTAGCGAAGAAGGGGAGCTGTTTTTT.

This clonotype has ten or more counts. The chain combines TRBV2 with TRBJ2-2; a weak D match, TRBD2 (6 bases). Germline V gene lookup returns CDR1 SNHLY and CDR2 FYNNEI. The CDR3 runs 17 residues. Trimming left V 6 bases short and J 6 bases short, with 23 bases between. CDR3 DNA: TGTGCCAGCAGGCTTAGAGAGAGGGACTCCTCGTCCGGGGAGCTGTTTTTT. The encoded protein is CASRLRERDSSSGELFF. The entire variable domain, with the rest obtained from reference TRBV2 and TRBJ2-2, is as follows: EPEVTQTPSHQVTQMGQEVILRCVPISNHLYFYWYRQILGQKVEFLVSFYNNEISEKSEIFDDQFSVERPDGSNFTLKIRSTKLEDSAMYFCASRLRERDSSSGELFFGEGSRLTVL.

This clonotype was observed many times. The chain has TRBV20-1 and TRBJ1-2; no clear D gene. The CDR3 spans 12 residues. V shed 7 bases and J shed 2 bases, with 11 bases lying between them. Germline V lookup: CDR1 DFQATT, CDR2 SNEGSKA (reference sequence). CDR3 in DNA: TGCAGTGGAATTAGGACCAACTATGGCTACACCTTC. This codes for CSGIRTNYGYTF.

This clonotype showed up many times. This rearrangement joins TRBV5-5 to TRBJ1-5; D perhaps matches TRBD1 (6 bases). Between the trimmed V and J ends, which lost 0 bases and 7 bases, there was a span of 14 bases. Germline-derived CDR1 and CDR2 are SGHKS and YYEKEE (reference sequence). The CDR3 is made up of 15 amino acids. The CDR3 DNA reads TGTGCCAGCAGCTTGGAGATATCGGGGGGCCAGCCCCAGCATTTT. It yields the protein CASSLEISGGQPQHF.

Ten or more counts support this clonotype. The rearrangement links TRBV12-3 or TRBV12-4 to TRBJ1-5, with 7 nucleotides matching TRBD1. Trimming at V came to 10 bases and at J to 2 bases, leaving 8 bases not matched to a gene. This CDR3 has 14 amino acids. This CDR3 is CATRDRDRNQPQHF. DNA of the CDR3: TGTGCCACCAGAGACAGGGATCGCAATCAGCCCCAGCATTTT.